This is a list of T cell receptor beta chains from one sample in a study of T cell repertoires in cytomegalovirus infection. TCRdb re-derived calls from the reads in MiXCR, one entry per CDR3 protein. Among 97,000 or so distinct CDR3 sequences listed, more than 15% were seen once. Sample: PBMCs. The source of these receptors is a human donor in good health (CMV status not recorded). Some clones in this sample may be carry-over from other donors' samples. Both conserved end residues are part of each CDR3. D genes are given only for firm matches. Size is stated for part of the rows, as once, few or many counts, or as a class when the clone is expanded.

TRBJ2-5,TRBV7-3,few,NA,TGTGCCAGCAGCTTAAATCCCCCAACACAGGGAGGAGAGACCCAGTACTTC,CASSLNPPTQGGETQYF
TRBJ2-4,TRBV7-9,many,NA,TGTGCCAGCAGCTCCGCAGGGGCCAAAAACATTCAGTACTTC,CASSSAGAKNIQYF
TRBJ2-5,TRBV7-9,many,TRBD1,TGTGCCAGCAGCCGCCCGGGACAGAGACAAGTGACCCAGTACTTC,CASSRPGQRQVTQYF
TRBJ2-1,TRBV7-2,many,NA,TGTGCCAGCAGCCCCCGTTTTACCGACTATGAGCAGTTCTTC,CASSPRFTDYEQFF
TRBJ2-3,TRBV6-2/TRBV6-3,few,NA,TGTGCCAGCAGTTTCTCATCTCGAGATACGCAGTATTTT,CASSFSSRDTQYF
TRBJ2-7,TRBV5-5,NA,TRBD1,TGTGCCAGCAGCCGTAGGGGACAGTCCTACGAGCAGTACTTC,CASSRRGQSYEQYF
TRBJ2-3,TRBV7-9,NA,NA,TGTGCCAGCAGCTTGGCTAGTACAGATACGCAGTATTTT,CASSLASTDTQYF
TRBJ2-7,TRBV7-2,many,NA,TGTGCCAGCAGCTTAGTCGGGCAAGGGCCCTACGAGCAGTACTTC,CASSLVGQGPYEQYF
TRBJ2-1,TRBV24-1,NA,NA,TGTGCCACCAGTGCGGCGAACTTC,CATSAANF
TRBJ1-1,TRBV29-1,many,NA,TGCAGCGTTGACCCCCAAGGAGGGACTGAAGCTTTCTTT,CSVDPQGGTEAFF
TRBJ1-5,TRBV12-3/TRBV12-4,NA,NA,TGTGCCAGCAGCAGGGCTAATCAGCCCCAGCATTTT,CASSRANQPQHF
TRBJ1-4,TRBV6-1,NA,NA,TGTGCCAGCATCGGCAGTGTGGCAGGGCATAATGAAAAACTGTTTTTT,CASIGSVAGHNEKLFF